Shown below are 6 T cell receptor beta chains from a single sample sequenced in a study of T-cell reconstitution after alpha-beta-depleted transplantation in children. Unique molecular identifiers were incorporated when the TCRbeta library was constructed. TCRdb reprocessed the PCR reads via MiXCR and lists one record per CDR3 protein. This sample has about 540,000 distinct CDR3 sequences, with roughly 30% found just once. The source was PBMCs, collected before TCRalphabeta/CD19-depleted stem cell transplant. The source is a boy in the first two years of life with Wiskott-Aldrich syndrome, due to receive a stem cell transplant.

This chain connects TRBV28 to TRBJ1-4, with D tentatively TRBD1 (6 bases). Deletions cut 9 bases from V and 3 bases from J, with 11 bases between. This CDR3 is 13 amino acids long. Germline CDR1 and CDR2: MDHEN and SYDVKM. The CDR3: CASGQRANEKLFF. In DNA form, the CDR3 reads TGTGCCAGTGGACAGAGGGCTAATGAAAAACTGTTTTTT.

There are a few counts of this clonotype. CDR3 in amino acids: CASSQDAGQNTEAFF. The CDR3, as DNA: TGTGCCAGCAGCCAAGACGCGGGACAGAACACTGAAGCTTTCTTT. The rearrangement uses TRBV4-2 and TRBJ1-1, with a weak D call TRBD1 (6 bases). This CDR3 is 15 amino acids long. V was shortened by 0 bases and J by 1 base, with 9 bases between the two germline ends. The V gene's germline CDR1 is LGHNA and CDR2 YNFKEQ.

V usage is TRBV12-3 or TRBV12-4 and J usage is TRBJ2-1; D might be TRBD1 or TRBD2, each matching 5 bases. Between the trimmed V and J ends, which lost 5 bases and 8 bases, there was a span of 13 bases. The CDR3 spans 13 residues. CDR3 DNA sequence: TGTGCCAGCAGTGTACGGGACCCCTATGAGCAGTTCTTC. Protein product: CASSVRDPYEQFF.

V is TRBV6-1 and J is TRBJ1-5, with a weak D call TRBD1 (6 bases). The CDR3 sequence is 14 residues long. V lost 4 bases and J 3 bases, leaving 10 bases between the germline ends. Germline V CDR1 and CDR2: MNHNS, SASEGT. CDR3 sequence reads: CASSGTAFNQPQHF. CDR3 sequence (DNA): TGTGCCAGCAGTGGGACAGCGTTCAATCAGCCCCAGCATTTT.

This clonotype has only a few counts. V and J are TRBV5-1 and TRBJ2-7; possible D gene TRBD1, 6 bases. This CDR3 is 16 amino acids long. V dropped 1 base and J dropped 0 bases, with 14 bases sitting between them. Germline V CDR1 and CDR2: SGHRS, YFSETQ. CDR3 region: CASSLTPTGVSYEQYF. As DNA, the CDR3 is TGCGCCAGCAGCTTGACCCCGACAGGCGTCTCCTACGAGCAGTACTTC. Supplemented by reference TRBV5-1 and TRBJ2-7, the full variable domain reads KAGVTQTPRYLIKTRGQQVTLSCSPISGHRSVSWYQQTPGQGLQFLFEYFSETQRNKGNFPGRFSGRQFSNSRSEMNVSTLELGDSALYLCASSLTPTGVSYEQYFGPGTRLTVT.

This clonotype was picked up a small number of times. The gene calls are TRBV12-3 or TRBV12-4 and TRBJ1-1; no clear D gene. Trimming cost V 7 bases and J 0 bases, with 12 bases left between them. The CDR3 is made up of 14 amino acids. CDR3 in amino acids: CASTLGVVNTEAFF. Written as DNA, the CDR3 is TGTGCCAGCACCCTGGGAGTTGTGAACACTGAAGCTTTCTTT.